The rows below give T cell receptor beta chains drawn from one sample of a study. One entry per CDR3 protein results from TCRdb running MiXCR on the 5' RACE reads. In the table there are about 50,000 distinct CDR3 sequences, around 26% of which are singletons. Material: naive CD4+ T cells sorted from blood. The origin of the receptors is a female donor with breast cancer. Both conserved end residues are part of each CDR3. Each record gives: J gene, D gene, clone size, V gene, CDR3 protein, CDR3 DNA. The D gene is left open where the match is weak. For some rows the clone size is stated as once, few or many, or as a class when expanded; others skip it.

TRBJ1-2 TRBD1 few TRBV5-1 CASSPIEGGDYGYTF TGCGCCAGCAGCCCCATTGAAGGGGGCGACTATGGCTACACCTTC
TRBJ1-2 TRBD1 . TRBV30 CAWRAGGGGYGYTF TGTGCCTGGAGAGCAGGGGGCGGTGGGTATGGCTACACCTTC
TRBJ2-1 TRBD1 few TRBV20-1 CSASQAPGTGGYNEQFF TGCAGTGCCTCACAAGCCCCCGGGACAGGAGGTTACAATGAGCAGTTCTTC
TRBJ1-2 . . TRBV12-3/TRBV12-4 CASSLQDGPSF TGTGCCAGCAGCCTTCAGGACGGCCCCTCCTTC
TRBJ2-5 TRBD1 . TRBV10-3 CAIRGTGAQETQYF TGTGCCATCAGGGGGACAGGGGCCCAAGAGACCCAGTACTTC
TRBJ1-1 . . TRBV7-2 CASSPIGQSDTEAFF TGTGCTAGCAGCCCAATAGGACAGAGTGACACTGAAGCTTTCTTT
TRBJ2-5 TRBD2 medium-sized TRBV10-3 CAINVGSGSQETQYF TGTGCCATCAACGTAGGTAGCGGGTCCCAAGAGACCCAGTACTTC
TRBJ2-5 . . TRBV10-3 CAISDHGPQETQYF TGTGCCATCAGTGATCATGGGCCCCAGGAGACCCAGTACTTC
TRBJ1-3 TRBD1 . TRBV30 CAWSGRGLNTIYF TGTGCCTGGAGTGGTAGGGGGCTAAACACCATATATTTT
TRBJ1-2 . . TRBV9 CASSGDLANYGYTF TGTGCCAGCAGCGGGGACTTAGCTAACTATGGCTACACCTTC
TRBJ2-1 TRBD2 few TRBV20-1 CSALSGSNEQFF TGCAGTGCCCTTAGCGGGAGCAATGAGCAGTTCTTC
TRBJ1-1 . few TRBV7-8 CASSLGQPINTEAFF TGTGCCAGCAGCTTAGGACAGCCTATTAACACTGAAGCTTTCTTT
TRBJ2-3 TRBD2 . TRBV5-4 CASSLGLAGSTGTDTQYF TGTGCCAGCAGCCTAGGACTAGCGGGGAGCACTGGCACAGATACGCAGTATTTT
TRBJ2-3 . . TRBV9 CASSSAASSTDTQYF TGTGCCAGCAGCTCCGCGGCTTCTAGCACAGATACGCAGTATTTT
TRBJ2-5 . . TRBV7-8 CASSSAGPGTQYF TGTGCCAGCAGCTCAGCAGGACCCGGGACCCAGTACTTC
TRBJ1-5 . . TRBV12-5 CASGRPGVGPINQPQHF TGTGCTAGTGGCCGCCCCGGTGTGGGGCCAATCAATCAGCCCCAGCATTTT
TRBJ1-6 . few TRBV19 CAAVAPGQNNSPLHF TGTGCCGCAGTAGCACCCGGACAGAATAATTCACCCCTCCACTTT
TRBJ1-1 . few TRBV3-1 CASSQDRGTANTEAFF TGTGCCAGCAGCCAAGATAGAGGGACGGCGAACACTGAAGCTTTCTTT
TRBJ2-6 . few TRBV24-1 CATSAQELKNSGANVLTF TGTGCCACCAGTGCGCAGGAACTCAAAAACTCTGGGGCCAACGTCCTGACTTTC
TRBJ1-2 TRBD1 . TRBV9 CASSVETGVHGYTF TGTGCCAGCAGCGTAGAGACAGGGGTGCATGGCTACACCTTC
TRBJ1-5 . few TRBV5-1 CASSLGYRDQPQHF TGCGCCAGCAGCTTGGGTTACAGGGATCAGCCCCAGCATTTT
TRBJ1-4 . . TRBV7-9 CASRPGANEKLFF TGTGCCAGCAGGCCCGGGGCTAATGAAAAACTGTTTTTT
TRBJ1-2 . . TRBV3-1 CASSHLSGAEGYGYTF TGTGCCAGCAGCCACTTATCCGGGGCGGAGGGGTATGGCTACACCTTC
TRBJ1-4 TRBD1 . TRBV12-3/TRBV12-4 CASSETGGEKLFF TGTGCCAGCAGTGAGACAGGGGGCGAAAAACTGTTTTTT
TRBJ1-4 . . TRBV4-1 CASRPGGVGEKLFF TGCGCCAGCAGACCGGGCGGGGTCGGTGAAAAACTGTTTTTT
TRBJ2-2 . few TRBV4-2 CASSHDTRTAGELFF TGTGCCAGCAGCCACGACACTAGGACAGCCGGGGAGCTGTTTTTT
TRBJ2-6 TRBD2 . TRBV12-3/TRBV12-4 CASSLREGVLTF TGTGCCAGCAGTTTACGGGAGGGCGTCCTGACTTTC
TRBJ1-3 . . TRBV12-3/TRBV12-4 CASSLFMRNTIYF TGTGCCAGCAGTTTATTCATGCGGAACACCATATATTTT
TRBJ2-3 TRBD2 once TRBV7-9 CASSLTSGGGNTDTQYF TGTGCCAGCAGTCTGACTAGCGGGGGGGGAAACACAGATACGCAGTATTTT
TRBJ2-7 . . TRBV7-9 CASSPRRGLNEQYF TGTGCCAGCAGTCCACGCCGGGGGCTAAACGAGCAGTACTTC
TRBJ2-3 . few TRBV5-1 CASSLPGAVGTDTQYF TGCGCCAGCAGCTTGCCAGGAGCGGTGGGCACAGATACGCAGTATTTT
TRBJ2-1 TRBD2 . TRBV9 CASSVTSGTCNEQFF TGTGCCAGCAGCGTGACTAGCGGGACGTGCAATGAGCAGTTCTTC